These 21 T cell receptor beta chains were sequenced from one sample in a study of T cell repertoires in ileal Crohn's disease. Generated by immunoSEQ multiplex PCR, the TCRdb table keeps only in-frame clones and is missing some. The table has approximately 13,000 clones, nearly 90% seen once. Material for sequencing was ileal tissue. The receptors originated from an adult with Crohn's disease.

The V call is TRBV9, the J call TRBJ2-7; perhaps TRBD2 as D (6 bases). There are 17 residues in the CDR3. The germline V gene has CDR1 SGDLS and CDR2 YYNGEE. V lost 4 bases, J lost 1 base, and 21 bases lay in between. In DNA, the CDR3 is TGTGCCAGCAGCCCTCCCCGAGCGGGCTTCACTTCCTACGAGCAGTACTTC. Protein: CASSPPRAGFTSYEQYF.

CDR3 DNA sequence: TGTGCCAGCAGCACAACTAGCGGGCTGAACACCGGGGAGCTGTTTTTT. As protein: CASSTTSGLNTGELFF. The chain uses TRBV9 and TRBJ2-2; TRBD2 aligns across 9 bases. V gave up 4 bases and J gave up 1 base; unmatched junction bases: 5. The CDR3 is made up of 16 amino acids. The V gene's germline CDR1 is SGDLS and CDR2 YYNGEE.

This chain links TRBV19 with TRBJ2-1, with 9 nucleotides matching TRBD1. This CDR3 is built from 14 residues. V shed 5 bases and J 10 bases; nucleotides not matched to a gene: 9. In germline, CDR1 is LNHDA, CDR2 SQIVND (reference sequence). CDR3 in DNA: TGTGCCAGTAGTCCCCGGGACAGGGCTGCCGAGCAGTTCTTC. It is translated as CASSPRDRAAEQFF.

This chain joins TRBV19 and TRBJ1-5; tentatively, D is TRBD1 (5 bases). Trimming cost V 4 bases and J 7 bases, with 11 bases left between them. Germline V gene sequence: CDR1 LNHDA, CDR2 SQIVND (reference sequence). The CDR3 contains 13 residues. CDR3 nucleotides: TGTGCCAGTAGTACTCGGACACGGCAGCCCCAGCATTTT. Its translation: CASSTRTRQPQHF.

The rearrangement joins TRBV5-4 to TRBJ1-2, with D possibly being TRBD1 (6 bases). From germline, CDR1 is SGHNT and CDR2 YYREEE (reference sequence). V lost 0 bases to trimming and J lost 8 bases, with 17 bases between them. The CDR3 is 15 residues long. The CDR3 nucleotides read TGTGCCAGCAGCTTGGGGGCCGTGGGGGCGCCGGGCTACACCTTC. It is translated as CASSLGAVGAPGYTF.

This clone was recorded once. The DNA for the CDR3 is TGTGCCAGCTCAACGCGGACAGGGGCAGATTACGAGCAGTACTTC. Protein product: CASSTRTGADYEQYF. The V call is TRBV18, the J call TRBJ2-5; 9 bases are a match to TRBD1. Near its end, the DNA agrees better with TRBJ2-7, so the J call may be wrong. The CDR3 is made up of 15 amino acids. Germline loops: CDR1 KGHSH, CDR2 LQKENI.

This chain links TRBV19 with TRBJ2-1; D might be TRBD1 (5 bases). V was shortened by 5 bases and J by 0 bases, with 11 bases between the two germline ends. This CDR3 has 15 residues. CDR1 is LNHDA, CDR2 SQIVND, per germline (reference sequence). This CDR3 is CASSSGHISYNEQFF. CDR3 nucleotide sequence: TGTGCCAGTAGTTCCGGACACATCTCCTACAATGAGCAGTTCTTC. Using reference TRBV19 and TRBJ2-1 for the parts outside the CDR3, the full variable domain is DGGITQSPKYLFRKEGQNVTLSCEQNLNHDAMYWYRQDPGQGLRLIYYSQIVNDFQKGDIAEGYSVSREKKESFPLTVTSAQKNPTAFYLCASSSGHISYNEQFFGPGTRLTVL.

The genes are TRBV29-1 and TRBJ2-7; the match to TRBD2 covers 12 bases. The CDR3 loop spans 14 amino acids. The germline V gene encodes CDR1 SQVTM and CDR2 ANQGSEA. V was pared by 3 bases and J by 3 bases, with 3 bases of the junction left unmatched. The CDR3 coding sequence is TGCAGCGTTGAGGCTAGCGGGGGGGTCTACGAGCAGTACTTC. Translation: CSVEASGGVYEQYF.

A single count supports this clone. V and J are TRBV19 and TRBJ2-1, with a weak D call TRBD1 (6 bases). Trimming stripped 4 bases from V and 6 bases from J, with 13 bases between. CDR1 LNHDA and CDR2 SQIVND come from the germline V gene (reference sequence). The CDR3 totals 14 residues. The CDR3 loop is CASSKGSGVNEQFF. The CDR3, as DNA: TGTGCCAGTAGTAAGGGATCAGGGGTCAATGAGCAGTTCTTC.

CDR3 protein: CASSFSGGAYEQYF. CDR3 nucleotide sequence: TGTGCCAGCAGCTTTAGCGGGGGGGCCTACGAGCAGTACTTC. The chain links TRBV7-2 to TRBJ2-7, with 11 positions matching TRBD2. Losses at the gene ends were 3 bases for V and 2 bases for J; bases not matched to a gene: 0. This CDR3 is 14 amino acids long. The germline gives CDR1 SGHTA, CDR2 FQGNSA.

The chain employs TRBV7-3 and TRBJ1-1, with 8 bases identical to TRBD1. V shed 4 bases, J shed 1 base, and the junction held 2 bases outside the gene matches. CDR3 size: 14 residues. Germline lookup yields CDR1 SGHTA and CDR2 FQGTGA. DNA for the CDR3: TGTGCCAGCAGCTCTCAGGGGGCGAACACTGAAGCTTTCTTT. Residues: CASSSQGANTEAFF.

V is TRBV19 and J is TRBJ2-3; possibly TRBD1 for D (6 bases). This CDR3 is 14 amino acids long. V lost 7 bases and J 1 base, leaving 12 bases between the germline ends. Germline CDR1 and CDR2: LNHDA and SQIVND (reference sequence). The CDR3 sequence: CASTFGTRTDTQYF. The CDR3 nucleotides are TGTGCCAGTACTTTTGGGACACGCACAGATACGCAGTATTTT.

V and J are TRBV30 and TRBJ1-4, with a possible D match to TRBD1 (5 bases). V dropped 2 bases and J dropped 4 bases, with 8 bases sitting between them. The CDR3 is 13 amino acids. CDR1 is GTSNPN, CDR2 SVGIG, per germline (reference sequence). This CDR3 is CAWSFGGNEKLFF. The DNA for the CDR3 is TGTGCCTGGAGTTTCGGGGGTAATGAAAAACTGTTTTTT. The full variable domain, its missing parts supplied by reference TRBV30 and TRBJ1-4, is SQTIHQWPATLVQPVGSPLSLECTVEGTSNPNLYWYRQAAGRGLQLLFYSVGIGQISSEVPQNLSASRPQDRQFILSSKKLLLSDSGFYLCAWSFGGNEKLFFGSGTQLSVL.

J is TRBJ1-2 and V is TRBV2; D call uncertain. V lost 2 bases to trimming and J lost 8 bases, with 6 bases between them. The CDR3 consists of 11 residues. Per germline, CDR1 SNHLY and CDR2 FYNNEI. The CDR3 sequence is CASSELTGYTF. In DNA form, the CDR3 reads TGTGCCAGCAGTGAATTGACAGGCTACACCTTC.

The CDR3 spells CSVEVTVMNTEAFF. The CDR3 DNA reads as TGCAGCGTTGAAGTAACGGTCATGAACACTGAAGCTTTCTTT. The chain recombines TRBV29-1 with TRBJ1-1; D remains ambiguous. Germline CDR1 reads SQVTM; CDR2 reads ANQGSEA. With 1 base removed from V and 0 bases from J, the gap between germline ends came to 9 bases. The CDR3 has 14 amino acids. The variable domain in full, completed from reference TRBV29-1 and TRBJ1-1, reads SAVISQKPSRDICQRGTSLTIQCQVDSQVTMMFWYRQQPGQSLTLIATANQGSEATYESGFVIDKFPISRPNLTFSTLTVSNMSPEDSSIYLCSVEVTVMNTEAFFGQGTRLTVV.

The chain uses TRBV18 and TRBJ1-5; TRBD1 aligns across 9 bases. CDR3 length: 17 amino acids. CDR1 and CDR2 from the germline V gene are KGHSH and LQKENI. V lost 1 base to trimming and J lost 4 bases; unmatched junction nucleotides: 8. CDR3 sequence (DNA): TGTGCCAGCTCACCACGAGGGACAGGGATAGGTAATCAGCCCCAGCATTTT. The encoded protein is CASSPRGTGIGNQPQHF.

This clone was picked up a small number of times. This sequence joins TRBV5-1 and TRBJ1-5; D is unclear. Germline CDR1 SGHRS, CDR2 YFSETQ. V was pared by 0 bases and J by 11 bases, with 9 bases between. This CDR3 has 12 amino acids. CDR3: CASSLEGGTQHF. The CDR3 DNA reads TGCGCCAGCAGCTTGGAAGGAGGTACCCAGCATTTT.

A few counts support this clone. Written as DNA, the CDR3 is TGTGCCAGTCAGGATGGGACAGGGACAGATACGCAGTATTTT. Translation gives CASQDGTGTDTQYF. The rearrangement links TRBV6-6 to TRBJ2-3; 9 positions match TRBD1. This CDR3 has 14 amino acids. Germline V lookup: CDR1 MNHNY, CDR2 SVGAGI (reference sequence). Trimming removed 9 bases from V and 3 bases from J; junction bases left unmatched: 7.

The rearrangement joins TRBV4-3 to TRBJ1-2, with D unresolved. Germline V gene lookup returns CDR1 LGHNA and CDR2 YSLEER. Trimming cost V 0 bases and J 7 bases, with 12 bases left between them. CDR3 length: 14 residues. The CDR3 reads CASSQDKSFRGYTF. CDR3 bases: TGCGCCAGCAGCCAAGATAAAAGCTTTCGTGGCTACACCTTC.

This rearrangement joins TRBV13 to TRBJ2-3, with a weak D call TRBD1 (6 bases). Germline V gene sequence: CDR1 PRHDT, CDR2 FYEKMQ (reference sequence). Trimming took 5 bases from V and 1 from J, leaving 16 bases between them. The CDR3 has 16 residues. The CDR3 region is CASSVRQGFGTDTQYF. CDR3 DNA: TGTGCCAGCAGCGTGCGGCAGGGGTTTGGCACAGATACGCAGTATTTT.

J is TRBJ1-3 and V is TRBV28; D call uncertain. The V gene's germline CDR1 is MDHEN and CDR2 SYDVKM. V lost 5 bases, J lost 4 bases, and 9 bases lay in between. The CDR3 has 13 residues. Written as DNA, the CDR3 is TGTGCCAGCAGTCTCGGGATGGGAAACACCATATATTTT. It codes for CASSLGMGNTIYF.